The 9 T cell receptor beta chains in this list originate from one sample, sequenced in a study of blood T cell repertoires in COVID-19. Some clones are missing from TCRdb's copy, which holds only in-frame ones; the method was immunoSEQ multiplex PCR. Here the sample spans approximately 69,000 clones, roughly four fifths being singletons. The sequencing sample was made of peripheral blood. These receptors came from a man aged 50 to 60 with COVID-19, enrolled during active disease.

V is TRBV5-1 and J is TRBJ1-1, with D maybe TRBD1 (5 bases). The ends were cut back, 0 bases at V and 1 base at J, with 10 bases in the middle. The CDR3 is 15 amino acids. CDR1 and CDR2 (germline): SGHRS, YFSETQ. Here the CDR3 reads CASSLVSGANTEAFF. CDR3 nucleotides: TGCGCCAGCAGCTTGGTCTCTGGGGCGAACACTGAAGCTTTCTTT.

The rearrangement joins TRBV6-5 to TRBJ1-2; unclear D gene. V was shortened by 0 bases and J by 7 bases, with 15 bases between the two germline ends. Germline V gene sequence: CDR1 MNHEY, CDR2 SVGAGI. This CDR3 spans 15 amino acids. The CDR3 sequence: CASSYSGEGFSGYTF. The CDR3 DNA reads TGTGCCAGCAGTTACTCGGGTGAGGGTTTCTCTGGCTACACCTTC.

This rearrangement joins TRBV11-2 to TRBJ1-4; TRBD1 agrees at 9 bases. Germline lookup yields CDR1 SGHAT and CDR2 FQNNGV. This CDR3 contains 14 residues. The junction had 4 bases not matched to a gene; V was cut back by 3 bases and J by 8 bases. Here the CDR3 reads CASSFNRGREKLFF. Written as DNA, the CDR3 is TGTGCCAGCAGCTTTAACAGGGGGCGAGAAAAACTGTTTTTT. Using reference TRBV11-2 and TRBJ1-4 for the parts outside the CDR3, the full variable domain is EAGVAQSPRYKIIEKRQSVAFWCNPISGHATLYWYQQILGQGPKLLIQFQNNGVVDDSQLPKDRFSAERLKGVDSTLKIQPAKLEDSAVYLCASSFNRGREKLFFGSGTQLSVL.

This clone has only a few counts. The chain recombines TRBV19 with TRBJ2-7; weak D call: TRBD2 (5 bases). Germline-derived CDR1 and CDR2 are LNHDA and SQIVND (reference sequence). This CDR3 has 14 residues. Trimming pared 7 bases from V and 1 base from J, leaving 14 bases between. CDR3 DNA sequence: TGTGCCAGTACGGAGGTGTTGGGTTCCTACGAGCAGTACTTC. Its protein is CASTEVLGSYEQYF. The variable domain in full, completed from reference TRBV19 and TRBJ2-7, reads DGGITQSPKYLFRKEGQNVTLSCEQNLNHDAMYWYRQDPGQGLRLIYYSQIVNDFQKGDIAEGYSVSREKKESFPLTVTSAQKNPTAFYLCASTEVLGSYEQYFGPGTRLTVT.

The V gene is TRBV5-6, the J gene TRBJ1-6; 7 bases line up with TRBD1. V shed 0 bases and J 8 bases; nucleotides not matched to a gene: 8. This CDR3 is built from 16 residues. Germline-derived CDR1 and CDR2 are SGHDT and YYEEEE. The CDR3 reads CASSLERQGVYSPLHF. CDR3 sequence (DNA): TGTGCCAGCAGCTTGGAGAGACAGGGAGTATATTCACCCCTCCACTTT.

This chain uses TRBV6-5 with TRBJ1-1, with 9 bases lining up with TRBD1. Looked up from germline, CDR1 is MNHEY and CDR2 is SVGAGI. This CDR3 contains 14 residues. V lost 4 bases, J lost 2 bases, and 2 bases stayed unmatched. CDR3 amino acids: CASSWTGVNTEAFF. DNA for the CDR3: TGTGCCAGCAGTTGGACAGGGGTAAACACTGAAGCTTTCTTT.

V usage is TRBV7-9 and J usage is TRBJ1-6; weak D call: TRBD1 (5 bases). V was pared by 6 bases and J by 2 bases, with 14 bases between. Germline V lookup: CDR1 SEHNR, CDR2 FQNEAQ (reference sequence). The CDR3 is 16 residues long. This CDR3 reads CASRGRGGTYNSPLHF. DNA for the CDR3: TGTGCCAGCAGAGGAAGGGGCGGTACCTATAATTCACCCCTCCACTTT.

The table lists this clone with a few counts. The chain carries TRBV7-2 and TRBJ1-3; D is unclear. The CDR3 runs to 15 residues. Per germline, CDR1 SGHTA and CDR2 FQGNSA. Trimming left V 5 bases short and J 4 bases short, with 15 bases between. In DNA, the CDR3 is TGTGCCAGCAGCCCCCTATCCTCCGCCGGAAACACCATATATTTT. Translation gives CASSPLSSAGNTIYF.

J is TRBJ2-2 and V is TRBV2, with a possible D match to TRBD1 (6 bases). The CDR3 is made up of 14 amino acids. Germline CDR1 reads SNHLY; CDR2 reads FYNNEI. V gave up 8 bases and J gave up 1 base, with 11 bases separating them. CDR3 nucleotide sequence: TGTGCCAGCGGGTGGGGACAGAACACCGGGGAGCTGTTTTTT. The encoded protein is CASGWGQNTGELFF. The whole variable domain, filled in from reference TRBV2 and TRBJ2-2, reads EPEVTQTPSHQVTQMGQEVILRCVPISNHLYFYWYRQILGQKVEFLVSFYNNEISEKSEIFDDQFSVERPDGSNFTLKIRSTKLEDSAMYFCASGWGQNTGELFFGEGSRLTVL.